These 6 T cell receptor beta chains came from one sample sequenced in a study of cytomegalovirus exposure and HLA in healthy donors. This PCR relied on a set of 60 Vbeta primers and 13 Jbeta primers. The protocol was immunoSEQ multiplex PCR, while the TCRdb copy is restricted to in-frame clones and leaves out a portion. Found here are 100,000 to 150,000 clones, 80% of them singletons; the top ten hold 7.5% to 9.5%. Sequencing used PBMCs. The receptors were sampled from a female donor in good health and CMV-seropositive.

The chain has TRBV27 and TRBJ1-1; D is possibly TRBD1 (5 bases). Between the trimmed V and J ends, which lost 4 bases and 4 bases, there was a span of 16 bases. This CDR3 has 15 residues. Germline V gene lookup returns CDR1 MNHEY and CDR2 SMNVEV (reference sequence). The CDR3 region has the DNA TGTGCCAGCAGTTCCTTTCAGGGAGCGGGCACTGAAGCTTTCTTT. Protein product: CASSSFQGAGTEAFF.

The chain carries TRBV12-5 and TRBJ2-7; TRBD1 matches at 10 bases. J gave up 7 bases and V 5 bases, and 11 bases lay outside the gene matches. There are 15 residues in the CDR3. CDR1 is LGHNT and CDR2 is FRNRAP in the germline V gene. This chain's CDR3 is CASGPSRTGGGEQYF. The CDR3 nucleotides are TGTGCTAGTGGTCCCTCTCGGACAGGGGGTGGGGAGCAGTACTTC. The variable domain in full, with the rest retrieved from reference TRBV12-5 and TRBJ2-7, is DARVTQTPRHKVTEMGQEVTMRCQPILGHNTVFWYRQTMMQGLELLAYFRNRAPLDDSGMPKDRFSAEMPDATLATLKIQPSEPRDSAVYFCASGPSRTGGGEQYFGPGTRLTVT.

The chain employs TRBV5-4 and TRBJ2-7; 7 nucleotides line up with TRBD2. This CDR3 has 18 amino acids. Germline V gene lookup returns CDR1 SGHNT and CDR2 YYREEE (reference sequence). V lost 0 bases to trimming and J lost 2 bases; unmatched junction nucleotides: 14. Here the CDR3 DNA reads TGTGCCAGCAGCTTGGCTCCTGTAACCGGGACTACCGCCTACGAGCAGTACTTC. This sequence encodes CASSLAPVTGTTAYEQYF.

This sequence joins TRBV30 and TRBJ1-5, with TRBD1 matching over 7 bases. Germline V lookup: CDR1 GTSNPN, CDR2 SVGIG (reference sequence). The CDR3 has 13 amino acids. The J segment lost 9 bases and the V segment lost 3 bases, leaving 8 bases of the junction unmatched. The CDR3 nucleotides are TGTGCCTGGAGCGGGACAGTGGGGATGCCCCAGCATTTT. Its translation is CAWSGTVGMPQHF.

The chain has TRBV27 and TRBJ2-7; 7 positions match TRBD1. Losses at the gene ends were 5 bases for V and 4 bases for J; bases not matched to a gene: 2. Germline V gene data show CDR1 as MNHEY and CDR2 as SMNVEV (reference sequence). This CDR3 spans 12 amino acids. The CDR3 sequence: CASSPTGYEQYF. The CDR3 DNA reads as TGTGCCAGCAGTCCGACAGGGTACGAGCAGTACTTC.

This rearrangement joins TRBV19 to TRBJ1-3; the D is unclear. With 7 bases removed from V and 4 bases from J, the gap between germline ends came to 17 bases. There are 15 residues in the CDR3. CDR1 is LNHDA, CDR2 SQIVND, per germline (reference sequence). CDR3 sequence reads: CASTSLPRSGNTIYF. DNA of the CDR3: TGTGCCAGTACCTCTCTACCCCGAAGCGGAAACACCATATATTTT.